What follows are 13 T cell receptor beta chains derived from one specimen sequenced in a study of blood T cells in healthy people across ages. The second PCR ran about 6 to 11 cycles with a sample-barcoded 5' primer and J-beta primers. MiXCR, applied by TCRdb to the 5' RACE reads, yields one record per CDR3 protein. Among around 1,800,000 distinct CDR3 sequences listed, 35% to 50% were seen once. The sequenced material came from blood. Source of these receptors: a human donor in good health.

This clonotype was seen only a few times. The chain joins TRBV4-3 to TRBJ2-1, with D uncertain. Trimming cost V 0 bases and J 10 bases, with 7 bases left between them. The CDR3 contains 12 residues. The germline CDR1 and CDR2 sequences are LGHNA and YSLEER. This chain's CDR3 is CASSQDQEEQFF. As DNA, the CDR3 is TGCGCCAGCAGCCAAGATCAGGAGGAGCAGTTCTTC.

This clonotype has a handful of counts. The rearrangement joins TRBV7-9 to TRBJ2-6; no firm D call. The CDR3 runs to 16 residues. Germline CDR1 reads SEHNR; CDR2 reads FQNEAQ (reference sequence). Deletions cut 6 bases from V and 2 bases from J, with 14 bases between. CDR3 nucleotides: TGTGCCAGCAGAACTCCAGGTTTCACTGGGGCCAACGTCCTGACTTTC. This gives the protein CASRTPGFTGANVLTF.

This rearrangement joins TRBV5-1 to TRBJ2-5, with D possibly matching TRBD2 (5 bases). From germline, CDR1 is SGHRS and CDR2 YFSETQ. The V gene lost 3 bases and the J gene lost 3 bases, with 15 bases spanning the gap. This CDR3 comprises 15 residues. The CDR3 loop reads CASSSSGSGEETQYF. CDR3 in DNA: TGCGCCAGCAGCTCTTCGGGGAGTGGCGAAGAGACCCAGTACTTC.

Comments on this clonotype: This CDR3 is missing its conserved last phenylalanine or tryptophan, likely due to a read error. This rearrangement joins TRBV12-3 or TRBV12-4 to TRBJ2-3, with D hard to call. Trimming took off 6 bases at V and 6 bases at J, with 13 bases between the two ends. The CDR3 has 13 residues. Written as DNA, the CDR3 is TGTGCCAGCAGCTTCCGACGTGACGATACGCAGTATGTT. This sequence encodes CASSFRRDDTQYV.

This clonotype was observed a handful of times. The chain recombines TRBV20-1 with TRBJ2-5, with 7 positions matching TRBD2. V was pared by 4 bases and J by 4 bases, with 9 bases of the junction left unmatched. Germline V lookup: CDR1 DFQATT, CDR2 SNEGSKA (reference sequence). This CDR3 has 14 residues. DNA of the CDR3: TGCAGTGCTAACCCAGGGTGGGGGGGAGAGACCCAGTACTTC. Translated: CSANPGWGGETQYF.

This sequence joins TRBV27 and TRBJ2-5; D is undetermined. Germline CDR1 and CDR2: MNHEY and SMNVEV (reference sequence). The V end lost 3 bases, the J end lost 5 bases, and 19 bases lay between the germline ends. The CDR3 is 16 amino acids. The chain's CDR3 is CASSLVGSSGWETQYF. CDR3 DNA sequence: TGTGCCAGCAGTTTGGTTGGTAGTTCGGGTTGGGAGACCCAGTACTTC.

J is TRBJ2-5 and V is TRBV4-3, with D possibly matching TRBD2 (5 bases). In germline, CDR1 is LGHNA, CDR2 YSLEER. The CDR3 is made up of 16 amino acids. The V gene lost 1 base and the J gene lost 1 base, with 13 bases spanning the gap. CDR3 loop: CASSQALASPQETQYF. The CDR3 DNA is TGCGCCAGCAGCCAAGCCCTAGCAAGCCCCCAAGAGACCCAGTACTTC.

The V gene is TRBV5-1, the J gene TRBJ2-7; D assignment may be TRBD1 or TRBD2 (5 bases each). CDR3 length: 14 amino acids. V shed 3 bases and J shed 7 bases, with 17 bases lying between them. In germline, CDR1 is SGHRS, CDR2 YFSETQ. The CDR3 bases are TGCGCCAGCAGCTCCTTAAGTGGGGGTGTAGAGCAGTACTTC. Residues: CASSSLSGGVEQYF.

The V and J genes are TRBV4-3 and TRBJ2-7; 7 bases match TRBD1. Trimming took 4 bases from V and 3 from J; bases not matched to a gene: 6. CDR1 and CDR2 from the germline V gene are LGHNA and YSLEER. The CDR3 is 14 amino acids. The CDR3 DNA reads TGCGCCAGCAGCCCGGACAGGTACCACTACGAGCAGTACTTC. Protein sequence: CASSPDRYHYEQYF.

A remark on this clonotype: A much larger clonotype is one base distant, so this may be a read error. The CDR3 here is CASSLLNFRDGHTF. CDR3 DNA: TGTGCCAGCAGCTTACTTAACTTCAGAGATGGCCACACCTTC. The chain joins TRBV11-2 to TRBJ1-2; unclear D gene. CDR1 and CDR2 (germline): SGHAT, FQNNGV. This CDR3 is built from 14 residues.

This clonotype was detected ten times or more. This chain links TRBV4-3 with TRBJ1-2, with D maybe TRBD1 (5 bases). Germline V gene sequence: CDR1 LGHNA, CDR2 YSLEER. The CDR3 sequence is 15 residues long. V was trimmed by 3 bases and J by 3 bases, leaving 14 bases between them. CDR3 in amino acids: CASSQASGGYYGYTF. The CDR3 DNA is TGCGCCAGCAGCCAGGCCTCTGGGGGATACTATGGCTACACCTTC.

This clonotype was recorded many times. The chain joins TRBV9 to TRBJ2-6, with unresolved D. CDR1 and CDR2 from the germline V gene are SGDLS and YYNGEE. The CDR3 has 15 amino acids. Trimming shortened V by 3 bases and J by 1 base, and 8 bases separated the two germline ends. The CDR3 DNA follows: TGTGCCAGCAGCGCTCAAGGGTCTGGGGCCAACGTCCTGACTTTC. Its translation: CASSAQGSGANVLTF.

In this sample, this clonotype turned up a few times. The CDR3 reads CSARDLTSGNRVYNEQFF. CDR3 in DNA: TGCAGTGCTAGAGATCTGACTAGCGGGAACCGGGTGTACAATGAGCAGTTCTTC. The V call is TRBV20-1, the J call TRBJ2-1, with 11 bases aligning to TRBD2. Germline CDR1 DFQATT, CDR2 SNEGSKA (reference sequence). Unmatched junction bases numbered 11, after V lost 0 bases and J lost 4 bases. The CDR3 totals 18 residues.